The sequence of this T cell receptor (beta chain) was determined in a study of technical replicates of blood from a few donors. Generated by immunoSEQ multiplex PCR, the TCRdb table keeps only in-frame clones and is missing some. The table has 65,000 to 85,000 clones, 95% to 98% seen once. V shed 7 bases and J shed 0 bases, with 15 bases lying between them. This CDR3 region has 15 residues. CDR1 MNHEY and CDR2 SVGAGI come from the germline V gene. This sequence joins TRBV6-5 and TRBJ1-1; D is perhaps TRBD1 (6 bases). The receptor comes from a human donor in good health. The specimen was T cells isolated from PBMCs. The CDR3 nucleotides read TGTGCCAGCAACCCCGGGACAAACATGAACACTGAAGCTTTCTTT. This translates into CASNPGTNMNTEAFF.